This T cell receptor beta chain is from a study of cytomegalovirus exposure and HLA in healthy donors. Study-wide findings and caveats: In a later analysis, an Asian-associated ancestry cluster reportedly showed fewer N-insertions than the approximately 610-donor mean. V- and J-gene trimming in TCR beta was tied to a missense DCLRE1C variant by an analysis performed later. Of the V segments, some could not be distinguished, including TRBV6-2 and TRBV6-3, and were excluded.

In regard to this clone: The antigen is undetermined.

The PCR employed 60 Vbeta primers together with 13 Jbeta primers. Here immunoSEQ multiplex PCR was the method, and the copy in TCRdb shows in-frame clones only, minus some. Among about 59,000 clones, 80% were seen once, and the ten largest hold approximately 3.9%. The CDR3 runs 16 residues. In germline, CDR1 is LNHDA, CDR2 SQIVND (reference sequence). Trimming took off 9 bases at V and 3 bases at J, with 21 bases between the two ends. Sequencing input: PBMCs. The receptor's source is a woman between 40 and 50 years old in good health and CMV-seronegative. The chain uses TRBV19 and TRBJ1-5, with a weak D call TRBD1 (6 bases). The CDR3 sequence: CASKGKVGGLNQPQHF. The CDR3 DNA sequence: TGTGCCAGCAAGGGAAAGGTGGGGGGGCTCAATCAGCCCCAGCATTTT. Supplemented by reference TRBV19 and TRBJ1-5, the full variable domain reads DGGITQSPKYLFRKEGQNVTLSCEQNLNHDAMYWYRQDPGQGLRLIYYSQIVNDFQKGDIAEGYSVSREKKESFPLTVTSAQKNPTAFYLCASKGKVGGLNQPQHFGDGTRLSIL.